This T cell receptor beta chain was sequenced for a study of blood T cells in healthy people across ages. The study's findings and limits: Roughly linear declines in TCR beta diversity per million T cells occurred with age.

Primed by a sample-barcoded 5' primer and a J-beta primer mix, a second PCR proceeded for roughly 6 to 12 cycles. Each sample provided no less than 2.5 million CDR3-containing paired-end reads. From the 5' RACE reads, TCRdb called clonotypes with MiXCR, one entry per CDR3 protein. The sample lists 730,000 or so distinct CDR3 sequences, 35% to 50% occurring once. This CDR3 is built from 14 residues. CDR1 and CDR2 from the germline V gene are ENHRY and SYGVKD. V dropped 2 bases and J dropped 7 bases, with 14 bases sitting between them. This clonotype has just a few counts. Its antigen is undetermined. V usage is TRBV10-3 and J usage is TRBJ2-5; D remains unclear. Material for sequencing was blood. The clonotype comes from a man older than 75 in good health. The CDR3 bases are TGTGCCATCAGTGAGCGCGGATCTAGGTGGACCCAGTACTTC. Amino acid sequence: CAISERGSRWTQYF.